The T cell receptor beta chain under discussion was sequenced for a study of T cells in Graves' hyperthyroidism and ophthalmopathy. V lost 6 bases and J lost 6; bases outside the gene matches: 6. Germline V gives CDR1 SQVTM, CDR2 ANQGSEA. The CDR3 contains 13 residues. It was RNA transcripts that yielded the amplified TCR beta CDR3 regions. HTBI primers were used for first-round RT-PCR of the TCR CDR3. A single record per CDR3 protein comes from TCRdb applying MiXCR to the multiplex PCR reads. The sample carries around 540,000 distinct CDR3 sequences, 15% to 20% recorded once. Sequenced sample: blood. The sequence was collected from a young woman with Graves' ophthalmopathy. The chain carries TRBV29-1 and TRBJ2-2; 8 nucleotides match TRBD2. The CDR3 spells CSVLSGSAGELFF. Written as DNA, the CDR3 is TGCAGCGTCCTAAGCGGGAGCGCCGGGGAGCTGTTTTTT.